This record concerns one TCR beta chain sequence. What it binds is unknown. This specimen belongs to a study of T cell responses to AZD1222 COVID-19 vaccine. Notes on the study in general: AZD1222 recipients seropositive at baseline numbered only six or seven.

From germline, CDR1 is MGHRA and CDR2 YSYEKL. The ends were cut back, 1 base at V and 1 base at J, with 8 bases in the middle. CDR3 length: 15 residues. The assay was immunoSEQ multiplex PCR, and TCRdb's table has in-frame clones only and misses some. This sample has roughly 93,000 clones, with roughly nine tenths found just once. Sequenced here: peripheral blood, sampled 28 days after the second AZD1222 dose. The clonotype was recovered from an adult who received the AZD1222 COVID-19 vaccine. The genes are TRBV4-1 and TRBJ2-1; tentative D call: TRBD1 (5 bases). CDR3 DNA: TGCGCCAGCAGCCAAGGGGGCCCGTCCTACAATGAGCAGTTCTTC. Residues: CASSQGGPSYNEQFF.